The 25 T cell receptor beta chains below were found in one sample sequenced in a study of PD-L1 blockade in urothelial cancer. Specified time point: pretreatment peripheral blood. The repertoire was sequenced with immunoSEQ multiplex PCR; TCRdb's copy has only in-frame clones and lacks some. The table shows about 63,000 clones, with roughly four fifths occurring only once. The sequencing used PBMCs, collected around atezolizumab (anti-PD-L1) treatment. These receptors all stem from a man between 65 and 79 years old with urothelial cancer.

The V and J genes are TRBV27 and TRBJ2-3; 11 positions agree with TRBD1. CDR1 is MNHEY and CDR2 is SMNVEV in the germline V gene (reference sequence). J was trimmed by 8 bases and V by 0 bases; bases with no gene match: 10. The CDR3 is made up of 17 amino acids. CDR3 DNA sequence: TGTGCCAGCAGTTTATCGTCTGGGACAGGGGGTCGGGGTACGCAGTATTTT. It is translated as CASSLSSGTGGRGTQYF.

The rearrangement joins TRBV9 to TRBJ2-7; 11 bases line up with TRBD2. Germline values: CDR1 SGDLS, CDR2 YYNGEE. V dropped 0 bases and J dropped 7; count of bases not matched to a gene: 15. The CDR3 is made up of 18 amino acids. CDR3 sequence: CASSVGGRDSGRAGEQYF. The CDR3 coding sequence is TGTGCCAGCAGCGTAGGAGGTCGGGATAGCGGGAGGGCCGGAGAGCAGTACTTC.

This clone appeared a single time. This chain links TRBV5-1 with TRBJ1-2; 8 nucleotides align to TRBD1. The ends lost 3 bases at V and 4 bases at J; junction bases unmatched: 2. Germline V CDR1 and CDR2: SGHRS, YFSETQ. The CDR3 has 13 amino acids. CDR3 loop: CASSSDRGYGYTF. The CDR3 nucleotides read TGCGCCAGCAGCTCAGACAGGGGCTATGGCTACACCTTC.

The V and J genes are TRBV27 and TRBJ2-2; tentative D call: TRBD2 (5 bases). Germline assignment: CDR1 MNHEY and CDR2 SMNVEV (reference sequence). The CDR3 is 14 residues long. Trimming shortened V by 4 bases and J by 4 bases, and 10 bases separated the two germline ends. The CDR3 bases are TGTGCCAGCAGTTCCGGGATCGCCACCGGGGAGCTGTTTTTT. Its translation: CASSSGIATGELFF.

The rearrangement links TRBV2 to TRBJ1-2; D is uncertain. From germline, CDR1 is SNHLY and CDR2 FYNNEI. The V gene lost 9 bases and the J gene lost 8 bases, with 13 bases spanning the gap. The CDR3 consists of 11 residues. Here the CDR3 reads CARRGLHGYTF. The DNA for the CDR3 is TGTGCCAGACGTGGACTCCACGGCTACACCTTC.

V usage is TRBV9 and J usage is TRBJ2-5; the match to TRBD2 covers 7 bases. The V gene end was trimmed by 4 bases and the J gene end by 13 bases; junction bases not matched to a gene: 10. This CDR3 is built from 12 residues. Germline CDR1 reads SGDLS; CDR2 reads YYNGEE. The CDR3 sequence is CASSLPGLQTYF. Here the CDR3 DNA reads TGTGCCAGCAGCTTACCGGGACTACAGACGTACTTC.

The genes are TRBV25-1 and TRBJ2-4, with a weak D call TRBD1 (7 bases). Trimming left V 2 bases short and J 6 bases short, with 11 bases between. Germline values: CDR1 MGHDK, CDR2 SYGVNS. This CDR3 spans 14 amino acids. CDR3 coding DNA: TGTGCCAGCAGTGAACCAGGGGGAGGAAACATTCAGTACTTC. Translation gives CASSEPGGGNIQYF.

The chain recombines TRBV2 with TRBJ2-2; maybe TRBD1 (6 bases). This CDR3 region has 16 residues. Germline assignment: CDR1 SNHLY and CDR2 FYNNEI. V was shortened by 5 bases and J by 1 base, with 14 bases between the two germline ends. The CDR3 bases are TGTGCCAGCAGTATCGTTACAGGGTTGAACACCGGGGAGCTGTTTTTT. This codes for CASSIVTGLNTGELFF.

V and J are TRBV7-2 and TRBJ2-6, with 7 bases that match TRBD1. The CDR3 covers 17 residues. V dropped 7 bases and J dropped 1; count of bases not matched to a gene: 10. Germline assignment: CDR1 SGHTA and CDR2 FQGNSA. The CDR3 region has the DNA TGTGCCAGCACGAAGGACAGGATGCTATCTGGGGCCAACGTCCTGACTTTC. It encodes CASTKDRMLSGANVLTF.

V gene TRBV21-1 combines with J gene TRBJ2-7; the D call TRBD1 from the table was never checked on the DNA. TRBV21-1 is shown as a pseudogene. This CDR3 spans 13 amino acids. CDR3 sequence: CASSKVRGLEQYF. For the CDR3, the DNA is TGTGCCAGCAGCAAAGTAAGGGGGCTCGAGCAGTACTTC.

This clone was detected only a few times. The chain links TRBV7-8 to TRBJ2-2, with 8 positions matching TRBD2. V shed 5 bases, J shed 6 bases, and the junction held 8 bases outside the gene matches. Germline-derived CDR1 and CDR2 are SGHVS and FQNEAQ. CDR3 length equals 15 residues. The CDR3 loop reads CASSPGLAGPGELFF. The CDR3 DNA reads as TGTGCCAGCAGCCCAGGACTAGCTGGGCCCGGGGAGCTGTTTTTT.

V gene TRBV19 combines with J gene TRBJ1-5, with a possible D match to TRBD1 (5 bases). Germline values: CDR1 LNHDA, CDR2 SQIVND (reference sequence). The V end lost 7 bases, the J end lost 2 bases, and 18 bases lay between the germline ends. CDR3 length equals 16 residues. The CDR3 DNA reads as TGTGCCAGTACCCCTGCGGGGGTACTGGGCAATCAGCCCCAGCATTTT. Translation: CASTPAGVLGNQPQHF.

The sample holds one count of this clone. J is TRBJ2-2 and V is TRBV5-1; D perhaps matches TRBD1 (6 bases). From germline, CDR1 is SGHRS and CDR2 YFSETQ. V was trimmed by 2 bases and J by 0 bases, leaving 14 bases between them. The CDR3 spans 17 residues. As DNA, the CDR3 is TGCGCCAGCAGCTTAGGGACACCACTATCGAACACCGGGGAGCTGTTTTTT. This codes for CASSLGTPLSNTGELFF.

This sequence joins TRBV7-9 and TRBJ1-2, with D perhaps TRBD1 (6 bases). The V gene lost 2 bases and the J gene lost 2 bases, with 12 bases spanning the gap. This CDR3 comprises 15 residues. Looked up from germline, CDR1 is SEHNR and CDR2 is FQNEAQ (reference sequence). CDR3 nucleotides: TGTGCCAGCAGCTTACCCAGTCAGGGGAACTATGGCTACACCTTC. Translated: CASSLPSQGNYGYTF.

The gene calls are TRBV6-6 and TRBJ1-3, with D uncertain. V shed 4 bases and J shed 0 bases, with 13 bases lying between them. CDR1 is MNHNY, CDR2 SVGAGI, per germline (reference sequence). This CDR3 comprises 16 residues. The CDR3 DNA reads as TGTGCCAGCAGTTCCCCGGGGTCAGGCTCTGGAAACACCATATATTTT. Translating gives CASSSPGSGSGNTIYF.

The chain is built from TRBV25-1 and TRBJ2-7; 9 positions agree with TRBD1. CDR1 is MGHDK, CDR2 SYGVNS, per germline. The CDR3 is made up of 14 amino acids. The V and J ends lost 6 bases and 3 bases, in that order; junction bases with no gene match: 6. The CDR3 coding sequence is TGTGCCAGCAGCAAGACAGGGGGTTTCTACGAGCAGTACTTC. It encodes CASSKTGGFYEQYF.

The chain has TRBV9 and TRBJ2-1; TRBD2 matches at 9 bases. With 0 bases clipped from V and 8 bases from J, the junction kept 9 bases outside the gene matches. The CDR3 consists of 16 residues. Germline values: CDR1 SGDLS, CDR2 YYNGEE. CDR3 in amino acids: CASSVGGGGAVYEQFF. CDR3 sequence (DNA): TGTGCCAGCAGCGTAGGGGGCGGGGGGGCCGTTTATGAGCAGTTCTTC.

CDR3 loop: CASSWAGTGDNEQFF. The DNA for the CDR3 is TGCGCCAGCAGCTGGGCCGGGACAGGGGACAATGAGCAGTTCTTC. The chain has TRBV5-1 and TRBJ2-1; 10 positions agree with TRBD1. The junction had 5 bases not matched to a gene; V was cut back by 3 bases and J by 5 bases. From germline, CDR1 is SGHRS and CDR2 YFSETQ. The CDR3 length is 15 residues. Complete variable domain (other parts from reference TRBV5-1 and TRBJ2-1): KAGVTQTPRYLIKTRGQQVTLSCSPISGHRSVSWYQQTPGQGLQFLFEYFSETQRNKGNFPGRFSGRQFSNSRSEMNVSTLELGDSALYLCASSWAGTGDNEQFFGPGTRLTVL.

The chain uses TRBV28 and TRBJ1-5; D possibly corresponds to TRBD1 (5 bases). The germline V and J ends were trimmed by 3 bases and 1 base, with 7 bases remaining between them. The CDR3 runs to 14 residues. Germline CDR1 is MDHEN and CDR2 is SYDVKM. The CDR3 sequence: CASSLGGSNQPQHF. Here the CDR3 DNA reads TGTGCCAGCAGTTTGGGGGGAAGCAATCAGCCCCAGCATTTT.

This clone was detected once. The chain joins TRBV21-1 to TRBJ2-7; TRBD1 is taken as the D call from the table, unchecked against the DNA. TRBV21-1 is reported as a pseudogene. The CDR3 sequence is 18 residues long. The CDR3 is CASSKRDRGRDGSYEQYF. The CDR3 nucleotides read TGTGCCAGCAGCAAAAGGGACAGGGGGCGGGACGGCTCCTACGAGCAGTACTTC.

In this sample, this clone turned up once. The gene calls are TRBV11-3 and TRBJ2-5; D is perhaps TRBD2 (6 bases). CDR1 is SGHNT and CDR2 is YENEEA in the germline V gene. Between the trimmed V and J ends, which lost 4 bases and 9 bases, there was a span of 15 bases. This CDR3 is 13 amino acids long. The CDR3 DNA reads as TGTGCCAGCAGCTCTCTCCGGCCGGGGGCCCAGTACTTC. Amino acid sequence: CASSSLRPGAQYF.

The rearrangement joins TRBV6-5 to TRBJ2-7, with TRBD2 identical over 8 bases. V lost 7 bases to trimming and J lost 6 bases; unmatched junction nucleotides: 11. This CDR3 is 14 amino acids long. Per the germline V gene, CDR1 is MNHEY and CDR2 is SVGAGI. This chain's CDR3 is CASTKGREVGEQYF. The CDR3 nucleotides are TGTGCCAGCACCAAGGGGCGGGAGGTGGGCGAGCAGTACTTC.

The rearrangement links TRBV6-1 to TRBJ2-2, with TRBD2 matching 7 bases. The trim removed 2 bases at V and 7 bases at J, leaving 1 base unmatched. The CDR3 is 13 amino acids. Germline V gene sequence: CDR1 MNHNS, CDR2 SASEGT. The CDR3 nucleotides read TGTGCCAGCAGTGAACCGGGGGGCGGGGAGCTGTTTTTT. This sequence encodes CASSEPGGGELFF.

V and J are TRBV5-1 and TRBJ1-1; D possibly corresponds to TRBD1 (6 bases). Germline V gene lookup returns CDR1 SGHRS and CDR2 YFSETQ. The germline V and J ends were trimmed by 4 bases and 1 base, with 11 bases remaining between them. The CDR3 has 14 residues. CDR3 nucleotides: TGCGCCAGCAGCATCAGACAGGCGAACACTGAAGCTTTCTTT. Translating it yields CASSIRQANTEAFF. The full variable domain, in which reference TRBV5-1 and TRBJ1-1 provide the parts outside the CDR3, is KAGVTQTPRYLIKTRGQQVTLSCSPISGHRSVSWYQQTPGQGLQFLFEYFSETQRNKGNFPGRFSGRQFSNSRSEMNVSTLELGDSALYLCASSIRQANTEAFFGQGTRLTVV.

The rearrangement joins TRBV18 to TRBJ1-5; tentatively, D is TRBD1 (6 bases). V lost 4 bases and J lost 5, with 12 bases in between. The CDR3 is made up of 14 amino acids. CDR1 and CDR2 from the germline V gene are KGHSH and LQKENI. As DNA, the CDR3 is TGTGCCAGCTCACAGTTACAGGGTGATCAGCCCCAGCATTTT. As protein: CASSQLQGDQPQHF.